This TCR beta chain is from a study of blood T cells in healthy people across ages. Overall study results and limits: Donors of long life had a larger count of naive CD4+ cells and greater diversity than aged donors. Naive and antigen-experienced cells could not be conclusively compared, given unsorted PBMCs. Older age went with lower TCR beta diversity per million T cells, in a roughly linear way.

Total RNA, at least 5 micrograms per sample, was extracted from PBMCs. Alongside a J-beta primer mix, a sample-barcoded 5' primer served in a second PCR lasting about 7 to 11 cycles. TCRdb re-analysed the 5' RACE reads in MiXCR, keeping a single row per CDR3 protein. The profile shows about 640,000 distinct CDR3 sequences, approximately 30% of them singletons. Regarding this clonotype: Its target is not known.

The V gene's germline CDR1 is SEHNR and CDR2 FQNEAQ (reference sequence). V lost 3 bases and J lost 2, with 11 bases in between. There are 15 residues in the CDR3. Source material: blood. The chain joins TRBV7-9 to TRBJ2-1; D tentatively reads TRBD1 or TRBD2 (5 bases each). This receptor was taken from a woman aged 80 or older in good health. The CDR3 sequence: CASSLEDTPYNEQFF. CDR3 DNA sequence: TGTGCCAGCAGCTTGGAGGACACCCCCTACAATGAGCAGTTCTTC.